These T cell receptor beta chains were read from a single sample in a study of blood T cell repertoires in COVID-19. Using immunoSEQ multiplex PCR, the repertoire was profiled, and TCRdb retains in-frame clones only, with some absent. The repertoire holds 50,000 to 75,000 clones, with 65% to 80% as singletons. Sequencing used peripheral blood. These receptors were taken from a human donor in a cohort sampled during active COVID-19. CDR3s include the opening cysteine and the closing phenylalanine or tryptophan. A D gene is named only where the DNA matches it firmly. The size entry is marked missing in some rows and otherwise reads once, few, many or a size class.

size: NA; J: TRBJ1-3; V: TRBV28; D: TRBD1; DNA: TGTGCCAGCAGGAAAGGGGGCAGGACCTCTGGAAACACCATATATTTT; CDR3: CASRKGGRTSGNTIYF
size: few; J: TRBJ2-3; V: TRBV27; D: TRBD1; DNA: TGTGCCAGCAGTTTACTTCATACCGGACAGGGGGTAGCAGATACGCAGTATTTT; CDR3: CASSLLHTGQGVADTQYF
size: NA; J: TRBJ2-3; V: TRBV7-9; D: NA; DNA: TGTGCCAGCAGCTTAGGACTTCACATAGATACGCAGTATTTT; CDR3: CASSLGLHIDTQYF
size: few; J: TRBJ1-6; V: TRBV5-1; D: NA; DNA: TGCGCCAGCAGCTCAGAGCCGGGGATCTGGTCACCCCTCCACTTT; CDR3: CASSSEPGIWSPLHF
size: NA; J: TRBJ2-1; V: TRBV19; D: NA; DNA: TGTGCCAGTAGTAGTGGCCAATTCTCCTACAATGAGCAGTTCTTC; CDR3: CASSSGQFSYNEQFF
size: few; J: TRBJ2-6; V: TRBV19; D: NA; DNA: TGTGCCAGTAGGGATGAGGGGGCTGGGGCCAACGTCCTGACTTTC; CDR3: CASRDEGAGANVLTF
size: few; J: TRBJ2-7; V: TRBV18; D: TRBD1; DNA: TGTGCCAGCTCACTTGGGAGACAGGGACCTTACGAGCAGTACTTC; CDR3: CASSLGRQGPYEQYF
size: NA; J: TRBJ2-3; V: TRBV27; D: TRBD2; DNA: TGTGCCAGCAGAGCAGCGGGGGGCACAGATACGCAGTATTTT; CDR3: CASRAAGGTDTQYF
size: NA; J: TRBJ2-3; V: TRBV12-3/TRBV12-4; D: NA; DNA: TGTGCCAGCAGTCCCCAGGTAGATACGCAGTATTTT; CDR3: CASSPQVDTQYF
size: NA; J: TRBJ1-3; V: TRBV6-5; D: TRBD1; DNA: TGTGCCAGCGGGACAGGGAACTCTGGAAACACCATATATTTT; CDR3: CASGTGNSGNTIYF
size: NA; J: TRBJ2-5; V: TRBV10-3; D: NA; DNA: TGTGCCACGATGGGGGCAGAGACCCAGTACTTC; CDR3: CATMGAETQYF
size: NA; J: TRBJ2-3; V: TRBV29-1; D: TRBD1; DNA: TGCAGCGCCCTGAACCGGGACAGGGGATCAGATACGCAGTATTTT; CDR3: CSALNRDRGSDTQYF
size: NA; J: TRBJ2-7; V: TRBV20-1; D: NA; DNA: TGCAGTGCTAGTCTCGGGGGCTCCTACGAGCAGTACTTC; CDR3: CSASLGGSYEQYF
size: NA; J: TRBJ1-4; V: TRBV7-9; D: NA; DNA: TGTGCCAGCAGCTTAGATAGGGGCGGTGAAAAACTGTTTTTT; CDR3: CASSLDRGGEKLFF
size: few; J: TRBJ1-5; V: TRBV6-5; D: NA; DNA: TGTGCCAGCAGTCGCACACAATCGGAGAATCAGCCCCAGCATTTT; CDR3: CASSRTQSENQPQHF
size: once; J: TRBJ2-7; V: TRBV28; D: NA; DNA: TGTGCCAGCCAGGTCCCGCCACACGAGCAGTACTTC; CDR3: CASQVPPHEQYF
size: NA; J: TRBJ1-1; V: TRBV6-5; D: NA; DNA: TGTGCCAGCAGTTACCGGGGCAGGGGTGTTGAAGCTTTCTTT; CDR3: CASSYRGRGVEAFF
size: NA; J: TRBJ2-1; V: TRBV5-1; D: TRBD1; DNA: TGCGCCAGCAGCTTGAAACAGGGGCACAACAATGAGCAGTTCTTC; CDR3: CASSLKQGHNNEQFF
size: NA; J: TRBJ2-3; V: TRBV5-6; D: TRBD1; DNA: TGTGCCAGCAGCTTGATTTCAGGGGGCCGAACAGATACGCAGTATTTT; CDR3: CASSLISGGRTDTQYF
size: NA; J: TRBJ2-5; V: TRBV7-7; D: NA; DNA: TGTGCTAGCAGCCCCGATTTCGGTGGTGAAGAGACCCAGTACTTC; CDR3: CASSPDFGGEETQYF
size: NA; J: TRBJ1-1; V: TRBV5-4; D: TRBD1; DNA: TGTGCCAGCTCCTCTACAGGGGGCTTGAACACTGAAGCTTTCTTT; CDR3: CASSSTGGLNTEAFF
size: NA; J: TRBJ1-1; V: TRBV18; D: NA; DNA: TGTGCCAGCTCACCACTTCGGTCGAACACTGAAGCTTTCTTT; CDR3: CASSPLRSNTEAFF
size: NA; J: TRBJ2-1; V: TRBV19; D: TRBD2; DNA: TGTGCCAGTAGTATAGACCGACTAGCGGGGGCCAGGGATGAGCAGTTCTTC; CDR3: CASSIDRLAGARDEQFF
size: few; J: TRBJ1-1; V: TRBV29-1; D: NA; DNA: TGCAGCGTTGGTCTTCCGAACACTGAAGCTTTCTTT; CDR3: CSVGLPNTEAFF
size: NA; J: TRBJ2-3; V: TRBV9; D: TRBD2; DNA: TGTGCCAGCAGCGTAGACGGGACTAGCGGCACAGATACGCAGTATTTT; CDR3: CASSVDGTSGTDTQYF
size: NA; J: TRBJ2-7; V: TRBV5-8; D: NA; DNA: TGTGCCAGCAGCGTCACTGGAGGGGGGGCCGAGCAGTACTTC; CDR3: CASSVTGGGAEQYF
size: NA; J: TRBJ2-2; V: TRBV9; D: TRBD1; DNA: TGTGCCAGCAGCCCAGACAGGGGGGGTGTTGGGGAGCTGTTTTTT; CDR3: CASSPDRGGVGELFF
size: NA; J: TRBJ1-4; V: TRBV11-2; D: NA; DNA: TGTGCCAGCAGCTTGGGGGCAGGGGTCGGTGAAAAACTGTTTTTT; CDR3: CASSLGAGVGEKLFF
size: NA; J: TRBJ1-5; V: TRBV5-5; D: NA; DNA: TGTGCCAGCAGCTTACAGAGCAATCAGCCCCAGCATTTT; CDR3: CASSLQSNQPQHF